One sample yielded the 11 T cell receptor beta chains listed below, sequenced in a study of blood T cell repertoires in COVID-19. Sequencing used immunoSEQ multiplex PCR; TCRdb keeps in-frame clones, though not all of them. This sample yields hundreds of thousands of clones, of which more than 75% are seen a single time; over 2% belongs to the top ten. Sequencing was performed on PBMCs or T cells enriched from blood (not recorded which). Receptors were obtained from a woman aged 55-70 years in a cohort exposed to, infected with or recovered from COVID-19 (not recorded which).

This clone appeared a single time. The genes are TRBV14 and TRBJ1-3; tentative D call: TRBD1 (5 bases). V lost 8 bases and J 5 bases, leaving 22 bases between the germline ends. This CDR3 is 16 amino acids long. Looked up from germline, CDR1 is SGHDN and CDR2 is FVKESK. CDR3 DNA: TGTGCCAGCCGGGCAGGGAACCCAAGGGCCCGAAACACCATATATTTT. This codes for CASRAGNPRARNTIYF.

The V gene is TRBV5-4, the J gene TRBJ2-1; D not certain. Between the trimmed V and J ends, which lost 2 bases and 0 bases, there was a span of 12 bases. Germline assignment: CDR1 SGHNT and CDR2 YYREEE (reference sequence). CDR3 length: 16 amino acids. The CDR3 DNA reads TGTGCCAGCAGCTTTGGCGGAACTGCCTCCTACAATGAGCAGTTCTTC. This encodes CASSFGGTASYNEQFF.

This clone was observed once. The rearrangement links TRBV24-1 to TRBJ2-6, with unresolved D. The CDR3 is made up of 13 amino acids. The V gene lost 7 bases and the J gene lost 0 bases, with 3 bases spanning the gap. Germline CDR1 KGHDR, CDR2 SFDVKD. The CDR3, as DNA: TGTGCCACCAGCCTCTCTGGGGCCAACGTCCTGACTTTC. Translation: CATSLSGANVLTF.

In its sample, this clone was seen once. The rearrangement joins TRBV2 to TRBJ2-5, with TRBD2 identical over 14 bases. Trimming cost V 4 bases and J 5 bases; bases outside gene matches: 9. This CDR3 has 17 amino acids. Germline CDR1 and CDR2: SNHLY and FYNNEI. The CDR3 DNA reads TGTGCCAGCAGTGCACTCAGCCGGACTAGCGGGAGGGAGACCCAGTACTTC. As protein: CASSALSRTSGRETQYF.

The J gene is TRBJ2-7, the V gene TRBV7-2; 12 bases agree with TRBD1. CDR3 length: 14 residues. In germline, CDR1 is SGHTA, CDR2 FQGNSA. V dropped 4 bases and J dropped 3; count of bases not matched to a gene: 1. The CDR3 loop reads CASSWDRGLYEQYF. The DNA for the CDR3 is TGTGCCAGCAGCTGGGACAGGGGGCTCTACGAGCAGTACTTC.

This chain connects TRBV7-9 to TRBJ2-1, with a possible D match to TRBD2 (6 bases). Germline V gives CDR1 SEHNR, CDR2 FQNEAQ (reference sequence). The CDR3 totals 14 residues. The V gene lost 5 bases and the J gene lost 11 bases, with 19 bases spanning the gap. This CDR3 is CASSSYTGTQKQFF. As DNA, the CDR3 is TGTGCCAGCAGCAGCTACACCGGGACTCAGAAGCAGTTCTTC.

The chain combines TRBV7-8 with TRBJ1-6; TRBD1 matches at 8 bases. The CDR3 spans 14 residues. V lost 3 bases, J lost 6 bases, and 1 base stayed unmatched. In germline, CDR1 is SGHVS, CDR2 FQNEAQ. The CDR3 coding sequence is TGTGCCAGCAGCTTCGGACAGGGTAATTCACCCCTCCACTTT. Its translation: CASSFGQGNSPLHF.

The CDR3 DNA sequence: TGCGCCAGCAGTTCCGCGGGACAGGGAGGTCGAGAGACCCAGTACTTC. Translating it yields CASSSAGQGGRETQYF. J is TRBJ2-5 and V is TRBV10-2, with TRBD1 identical over 9 bases. CDR3 length: 16 residues. V was clipped by 5 bases and J by 4 bases; unmatched bases: 11. Germline assignment: CDR1 WSHSY and CDR2 SAAADI.

The rearrangement uses TRBV2 and TRBJ2-5, with 9 bases that match TRBD2. Germline V gene lookup returns CDR1 SNHLY and CDR2 FYNNEI. The CDR3 is 14 residues long. The J segment lost 5 bases and the V segment lost 4 bases, leaving 5 bases of the junction unmatched. The CDR3 bases are TGTGCCAGCAGTGCCCGACTAGCGGCTGAGACCCAGTACTTC. This encodes CASSARLAAETQYF.

The V and J genes are TRBV4-2 and TRBJ2-3, with TRBD2 matching 7 bases. V trimming: 0 bases; J trimming: 6 bases; junction bases outside the gene matches: 12. The CDR3 loop spans 17 amino acids. The germline CDR1 and CDR2 sequences are LGHNA and YNFKEQ. CDR3 nucleotides: TGTGCCAGCAGCCAAGACCCACTAAGCGGGGAGGCCGATACGCAGTATTTT. It translates to CASSQDPLSGEADTQYF.

The V gene is TRBV27, the J gene TRBJ1-6; D uncertain. Per germline, CDR1 MNHEY and CDR2 SMNVEV (reference sequence). This CDR3 spans 14 amino acids. V lost 5 bases and J 7 bases, leaving 12 bases between the germline ends. CDR3 in amino acids: CASSPRGLNSPLHF. CDR3 sequence (DNA): TGTGCCAGCAGTCCACGAGGTCTAAATTCACCCCTCCACTTT.